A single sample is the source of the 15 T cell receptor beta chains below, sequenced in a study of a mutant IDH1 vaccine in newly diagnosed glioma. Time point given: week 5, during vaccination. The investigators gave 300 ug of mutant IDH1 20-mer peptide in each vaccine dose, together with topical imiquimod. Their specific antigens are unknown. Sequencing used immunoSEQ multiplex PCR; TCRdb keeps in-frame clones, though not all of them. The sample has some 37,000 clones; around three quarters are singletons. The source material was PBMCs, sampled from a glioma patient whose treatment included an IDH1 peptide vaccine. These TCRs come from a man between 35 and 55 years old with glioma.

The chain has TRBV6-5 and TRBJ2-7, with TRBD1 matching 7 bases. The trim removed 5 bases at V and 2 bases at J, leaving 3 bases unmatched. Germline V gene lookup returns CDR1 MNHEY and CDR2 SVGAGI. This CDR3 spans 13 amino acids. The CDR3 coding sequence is TGTGCCAGCAGTCCGACAGGGCCCTACGAGCAGTACTTC. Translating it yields CASSPTGPYEQYF.

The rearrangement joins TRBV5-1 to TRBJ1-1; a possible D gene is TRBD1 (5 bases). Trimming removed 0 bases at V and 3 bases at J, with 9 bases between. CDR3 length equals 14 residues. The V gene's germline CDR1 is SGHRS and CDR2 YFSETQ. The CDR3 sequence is CASSLGGQDTEAFF. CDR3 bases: TGCGCCAGCAGCTTGGGGGGCCAGGACACTGAAGCTTTCTTT.

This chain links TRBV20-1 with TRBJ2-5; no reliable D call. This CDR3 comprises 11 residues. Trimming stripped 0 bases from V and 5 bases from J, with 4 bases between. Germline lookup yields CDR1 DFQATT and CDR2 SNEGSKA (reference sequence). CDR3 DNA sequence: TGCAGTGCTAGAGATGAGGAGACCCAGTACTTC. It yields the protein CSARDEETQYF.

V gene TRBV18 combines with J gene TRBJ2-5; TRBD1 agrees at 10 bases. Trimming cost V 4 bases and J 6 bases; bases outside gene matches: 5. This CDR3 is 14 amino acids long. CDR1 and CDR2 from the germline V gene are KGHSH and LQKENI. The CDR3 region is CASSLGTGEKTQYF. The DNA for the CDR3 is TGTGCCAGCTCACTGGGGACAGGGGAAAAGACCCAGTACTTC. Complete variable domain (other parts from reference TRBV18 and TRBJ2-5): NAGVMQNPRHLVRRRGQEARLRCSPMKGHSHVYWYRQLPEEGLKFMVYLQKENIIDESGMPKERFSAEFPKEGPSILRIQQVVRGDSAAYFCASSLGTGEKTQYFGPGTRLLVL.

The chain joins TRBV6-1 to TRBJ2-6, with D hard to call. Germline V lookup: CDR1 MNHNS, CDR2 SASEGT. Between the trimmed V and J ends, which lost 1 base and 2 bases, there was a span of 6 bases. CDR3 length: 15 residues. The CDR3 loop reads CASSEVGAGANVLTF. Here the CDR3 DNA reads TGTGCCAGCAGTGAAGTAGGCGCTGGGGCCAACGTCCTGACTTTC.

As DNA, the CDR3 is TGCGCCAGCCGACGACAGGGCGGGAACACTGAAGCTTTCTTT. Translating it yields CASRRQGGNTEAFF. The rearrangement links TRBV5-1 to TRBJ1-1, with TRBD1 matching over 7 bases. CDR3 size: 14 residues. V was clipped by 7 bases and J by 1 base; unmatched bases: 7. Germline V CDR1 and CDR2: SGHRS, YFSETQ.

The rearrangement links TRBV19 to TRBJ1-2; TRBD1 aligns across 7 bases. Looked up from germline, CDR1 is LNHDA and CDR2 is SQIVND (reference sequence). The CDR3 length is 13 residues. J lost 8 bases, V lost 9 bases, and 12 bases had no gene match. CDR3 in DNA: TGTGCCAGCCGAGGGAGAGGAGGGGGCGGCTACACCTTC. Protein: CASRGRGGGGYTF.

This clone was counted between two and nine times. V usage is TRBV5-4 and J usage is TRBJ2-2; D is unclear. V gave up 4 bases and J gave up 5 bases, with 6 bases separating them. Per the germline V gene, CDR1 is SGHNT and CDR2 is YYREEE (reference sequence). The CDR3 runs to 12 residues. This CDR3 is CASSKTTGELFF. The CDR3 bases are TGTGCCAGCAGCAAAACTACCGGGGAGCTGTTTTTT.

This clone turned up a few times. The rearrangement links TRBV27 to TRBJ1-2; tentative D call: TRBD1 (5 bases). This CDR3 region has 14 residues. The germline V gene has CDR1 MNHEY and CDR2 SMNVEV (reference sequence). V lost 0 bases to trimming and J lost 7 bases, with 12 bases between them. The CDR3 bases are TGTGCCAGCAGTTTATCGTGGGGACTCGGTGGCTACACCTTC. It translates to CASSLSWGLGGYTF.

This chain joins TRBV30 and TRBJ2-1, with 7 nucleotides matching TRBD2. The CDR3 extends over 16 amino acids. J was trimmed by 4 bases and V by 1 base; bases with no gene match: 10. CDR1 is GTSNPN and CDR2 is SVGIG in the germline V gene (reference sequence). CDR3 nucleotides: TGTGCCTGGAGTGGAGAAGGAGGAGCGGGGTACAATGAGCAGTTCTTC. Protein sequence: CAWSGEGGAGYNEQFF. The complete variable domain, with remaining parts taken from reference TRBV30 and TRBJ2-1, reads SQTIHQWPATLVQPVGSPLSLECTVEGTSNPNLYWYRQAAGRGLQLLFYSVGIGQISSEVPQNLSASRPQDRQFILSSKKLLLSDSGFYLCAWSGEGGAGYNEQFFGPGTRLTVL.

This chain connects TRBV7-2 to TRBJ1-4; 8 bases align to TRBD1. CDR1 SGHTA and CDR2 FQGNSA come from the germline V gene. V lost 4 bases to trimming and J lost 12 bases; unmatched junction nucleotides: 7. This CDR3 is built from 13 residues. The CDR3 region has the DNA TGTGCCAGCAGCTCCAGGACAGGGTCGGAACTGTTTTTT. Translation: CASSSRTGSELFF.

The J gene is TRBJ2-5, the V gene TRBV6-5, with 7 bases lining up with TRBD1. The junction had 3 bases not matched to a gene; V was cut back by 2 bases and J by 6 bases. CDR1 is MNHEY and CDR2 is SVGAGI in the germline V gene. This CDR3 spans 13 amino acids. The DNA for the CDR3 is TGTGCCAGCAGTTACCAACAGGGGCAGACCCAGTACTTC. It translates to CASSYQQGQTQYF.

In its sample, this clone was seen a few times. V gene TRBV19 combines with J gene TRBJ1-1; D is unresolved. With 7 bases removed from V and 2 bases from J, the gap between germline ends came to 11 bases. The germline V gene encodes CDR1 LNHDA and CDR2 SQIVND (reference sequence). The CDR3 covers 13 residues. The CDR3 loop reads CASTPWGNTEAFF. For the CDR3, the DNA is TGTGCCAGTACTCCGTGGGGTAACACTGAAGCTTTCTTT. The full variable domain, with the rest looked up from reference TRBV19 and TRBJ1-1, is DGGITQSPKYLFRKEGQNVTLSCEQNLNHDAMYWYRQDPGQGLRLIYYSQIVNDFQKGDIAEGYSVSREKKESFPLTVTSAQKNPTAFYLCASTPWGNTEAFFGQGTRLTVV.

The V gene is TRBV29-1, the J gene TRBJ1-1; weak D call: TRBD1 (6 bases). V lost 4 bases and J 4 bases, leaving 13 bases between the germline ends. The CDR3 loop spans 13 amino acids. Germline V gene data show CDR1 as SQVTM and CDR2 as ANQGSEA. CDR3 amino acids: CSVGAGVGTEAFF. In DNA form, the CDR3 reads TGCAGCGTTGGTGCAGGGGTCGGCACTGAAGCTTTCTTT.

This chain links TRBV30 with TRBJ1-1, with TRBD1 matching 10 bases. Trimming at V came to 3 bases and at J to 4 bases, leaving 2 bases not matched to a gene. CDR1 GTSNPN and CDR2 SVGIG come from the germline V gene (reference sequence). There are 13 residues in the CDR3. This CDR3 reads CAWSGQGGTEAFF. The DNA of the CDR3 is TGTGCCTGGAGCGGACAGGGGGGCACTGAAGCTTTCTTT. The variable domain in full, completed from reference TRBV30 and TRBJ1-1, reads SQTIHQWPATLVQPVGSPLSLECTVEGTSNPNLYWYRQAAGRGLQLLFYSVGIGQISSEVPQNLSASRPQDRQFILSSKKLLLSDSGFYLCAWSGQGGTEAFFGQGTRLTVV.